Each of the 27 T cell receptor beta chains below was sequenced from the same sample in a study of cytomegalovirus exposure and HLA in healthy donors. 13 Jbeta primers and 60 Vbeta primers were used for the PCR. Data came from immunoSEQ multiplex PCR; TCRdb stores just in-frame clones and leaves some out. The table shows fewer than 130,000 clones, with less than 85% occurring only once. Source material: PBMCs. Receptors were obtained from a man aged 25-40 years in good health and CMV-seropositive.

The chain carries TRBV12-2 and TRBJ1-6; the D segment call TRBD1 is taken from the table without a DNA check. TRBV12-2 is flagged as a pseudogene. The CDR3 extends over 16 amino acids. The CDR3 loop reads CASRLGPGMGLVTLHF. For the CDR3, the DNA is TGTGCAAGTCGCTTAGGTCCAGGGATGGGGTTGGTGACCCTCCACTTT.

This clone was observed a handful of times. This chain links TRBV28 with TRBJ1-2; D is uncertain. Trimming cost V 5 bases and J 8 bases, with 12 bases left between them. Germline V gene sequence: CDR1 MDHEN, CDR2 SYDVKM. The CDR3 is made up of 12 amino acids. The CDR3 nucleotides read TGTGCCAGCAGTCCCTCGGGAGGGGGCTACACCTTC. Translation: CASSPSGGGYTF.

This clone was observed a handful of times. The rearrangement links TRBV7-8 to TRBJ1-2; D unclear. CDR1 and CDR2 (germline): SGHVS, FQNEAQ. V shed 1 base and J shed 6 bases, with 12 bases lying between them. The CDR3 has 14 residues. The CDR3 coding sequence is TGTGCCAGCAGCTTAGTGGGAGGGCGGGATGGCTACACCTTC. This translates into CASSLVGGRDGYTF.

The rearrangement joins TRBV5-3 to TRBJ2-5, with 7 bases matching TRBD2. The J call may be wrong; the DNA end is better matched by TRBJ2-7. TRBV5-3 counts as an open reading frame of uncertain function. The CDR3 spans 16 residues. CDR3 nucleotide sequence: TGTGCCAGAAGCTTGGAGGGGCGGGGGACCTCCTACGAGCAGTACTTC. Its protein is CARSLEGRGTSYEQYF.

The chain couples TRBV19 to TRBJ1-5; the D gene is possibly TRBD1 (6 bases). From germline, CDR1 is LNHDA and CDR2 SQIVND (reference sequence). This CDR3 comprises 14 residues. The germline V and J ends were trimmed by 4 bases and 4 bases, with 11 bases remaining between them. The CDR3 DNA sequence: TGTGCCAGTAGTAGAGGACAGTCTAATCAGCCCCAGCATTTT. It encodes CASSRGQSNQPQHF.

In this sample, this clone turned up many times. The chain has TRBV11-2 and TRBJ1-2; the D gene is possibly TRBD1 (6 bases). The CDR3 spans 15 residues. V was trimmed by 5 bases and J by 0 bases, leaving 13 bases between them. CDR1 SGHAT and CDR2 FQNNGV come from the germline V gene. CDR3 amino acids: CASSLGGTTNYGYTF. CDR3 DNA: TGTGCCAGCAGCCTAGGGGGGACAACTAACTATGGCTACACCTTC.

The CDR3 is CAIKGMNTEAFF. The CDR3 bases are TGTGCCATCAAGGGGATGAACACTGAAGCTTTCTTT. The chain employs TRBV10-3 and TRBJ1-1; TRBD1 might be the D (5 bases). The germline V gene encodes CDR1 ENHRY and CDR2 SYGVKD. V dropped 7 bases and J dropped 0 bases, with 6 bases sitting between them. CDR3 size: 12 residues.

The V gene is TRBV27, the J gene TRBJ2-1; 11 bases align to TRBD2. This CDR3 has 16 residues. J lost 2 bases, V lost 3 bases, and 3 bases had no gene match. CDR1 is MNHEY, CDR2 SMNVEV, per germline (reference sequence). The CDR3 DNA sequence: TGTGCCAGCAGTTTCTTTAGCGGGGGGGCCTACAATGAGCAGTTCTTC. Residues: CASSFFSGGAYNEQFF.

CDR3 sequence reads: CASSYSTGLVAFF. The CDR3 coding sequence is TGTGCCAGCAGTTACTCGACAGGATTGGTAGCTTTCTTT. The chain couples TRBV6-5 to TRBJ1-1; TRBD1 is a possible D gene (6 bases). Per germline, CDR1 MNHEY and CDR2 SVGAGI. The CDR3 has 13 residues. With 0 bases removed from V and 10 bases from J, the gap between germline ends came to 12 bases.

CDR3 region: CASSKASGGPYNEQFF. The CDR3 coding sequence is TGTGCCAGTAGTAAGGCTAGCGGGGGCCCCTACAATGAGCAGTTCTTC. This sequence joins TRBV19 and TRBJ2-1; TRBD2 matches 10 bases. CDR1 is LNHDA, CDR2 SQIVND, per germline (reference sequence). The CDR3 has 16 residues. The ends lost 4 bases at V and 2 bases at J; junction bases unmatched: 5.

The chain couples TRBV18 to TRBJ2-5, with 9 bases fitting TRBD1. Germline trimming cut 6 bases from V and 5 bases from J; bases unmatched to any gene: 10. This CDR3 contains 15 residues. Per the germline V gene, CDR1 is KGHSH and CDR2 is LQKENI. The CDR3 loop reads CASSPTGGLRETQYF. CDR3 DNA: TGTGCCAGCTCTCCAACAGGGGGCCTGAGGGAGACCCAGTACTTC. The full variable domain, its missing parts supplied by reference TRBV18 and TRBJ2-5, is NAGVMQNPRHLVRRRGQEARLRCSPMKGHSHVYWYRQLPEEGLKFMVYLQKENIIDESGMPKERFSAEFPKEGPSILRIQQVVRGDSAAYFCASSPTGGLRETQYFGPGTRLLVL.

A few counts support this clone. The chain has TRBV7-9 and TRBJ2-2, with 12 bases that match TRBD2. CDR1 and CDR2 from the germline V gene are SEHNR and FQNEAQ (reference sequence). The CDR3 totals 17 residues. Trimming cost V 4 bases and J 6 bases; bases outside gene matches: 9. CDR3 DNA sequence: TGTGCCAGCAGCTACCGGACTAGCGGGGTAGGGGCCGGGGAGCTGTTTTTT. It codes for CASSYRTSGVGAGELFF.

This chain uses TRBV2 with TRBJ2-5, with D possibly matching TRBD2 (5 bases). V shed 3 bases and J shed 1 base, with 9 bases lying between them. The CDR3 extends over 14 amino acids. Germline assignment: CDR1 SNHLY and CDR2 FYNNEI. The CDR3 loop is CASSDSLAQETQYF. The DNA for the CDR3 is TGTGCCAGCAGTGATTCCCTAGCCCAAGAGACCCAGTACTTC.

DNA for the CDR3: TGTGCCAGCAGTCCCGGTTCCCAGGGGGCGGACTATGGCTACACCTTC. The encoded protein is CASSPGSQGADYGYTF. The chain carries TRBV28 and TRBJ1-2; the match to TRBD1 covers 8 bases. V gave up 5 bases and J gave up 3 bases; unmatched junction bases: 11. Germline loops: CDR1 MDHEN, CDR2 SYDVKM. The length of the CDR3 is 16 residues.

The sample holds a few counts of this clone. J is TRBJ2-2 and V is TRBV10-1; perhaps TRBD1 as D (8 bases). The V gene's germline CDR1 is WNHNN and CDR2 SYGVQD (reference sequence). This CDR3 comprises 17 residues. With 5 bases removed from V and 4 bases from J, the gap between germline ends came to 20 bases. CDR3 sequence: CASSQGASGTSTGELFF. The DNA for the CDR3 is TGCGCCAGCAGTCAGGGGGCTAGCGGCACCAGCACCGGGGAGCTGTTTTTT.

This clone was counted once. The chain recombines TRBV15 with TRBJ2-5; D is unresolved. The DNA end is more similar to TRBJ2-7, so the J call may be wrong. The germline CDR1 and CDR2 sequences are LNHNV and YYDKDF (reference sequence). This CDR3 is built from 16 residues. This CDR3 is CATSRDWRPLDDEQYF. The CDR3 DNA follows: TGTGCCACCAGCAGAGACTGGCGACCCCTAGACGACGAGCAGTACTTC.

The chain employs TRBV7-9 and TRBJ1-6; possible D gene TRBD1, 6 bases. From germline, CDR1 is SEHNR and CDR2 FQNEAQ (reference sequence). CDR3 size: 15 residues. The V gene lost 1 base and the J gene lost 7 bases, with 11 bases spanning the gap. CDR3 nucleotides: TGTGCCAGCAGCTTAGGGGCTAGGGGGAATTCACCCCTCCACTTT. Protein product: CASSLGARGNSPLHF. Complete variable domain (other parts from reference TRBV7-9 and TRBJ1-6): DTGVSQNPRHKITKRGQNVTFRCDPISEHNRLYWYRQTLGQGPEFLTYFQNEAQLEKSRLLSDRFSAERPKGSFSTLEIQRTEQGDSAMYLCASSLGARGNSPLHFGNGTRLTVT.

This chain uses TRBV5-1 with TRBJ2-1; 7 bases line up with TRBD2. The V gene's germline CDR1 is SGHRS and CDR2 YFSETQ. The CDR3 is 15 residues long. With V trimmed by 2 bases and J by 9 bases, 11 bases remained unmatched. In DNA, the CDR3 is TGCGCCAGCAGCTTACGGCTAGCGGAGGTAGGTGAGCAGTTCTTC. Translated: CASSLRLAEVGEQFF.

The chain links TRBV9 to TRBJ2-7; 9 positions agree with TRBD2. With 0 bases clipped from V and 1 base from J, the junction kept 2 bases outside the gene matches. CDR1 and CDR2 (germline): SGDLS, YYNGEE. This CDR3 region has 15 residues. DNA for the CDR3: TGTGCCAGCAGCGTAGGGCTAGCGGGGTCCTACGAGCAGTACTTC. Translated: CASSVGLAGSYEQYF.

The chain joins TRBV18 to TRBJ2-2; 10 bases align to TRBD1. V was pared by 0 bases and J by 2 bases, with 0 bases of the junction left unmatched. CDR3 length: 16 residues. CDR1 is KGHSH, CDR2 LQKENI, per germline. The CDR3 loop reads CASSPPTGGNTGELFF. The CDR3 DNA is TGTGCCAGCTCACCACCGACAGGGGGCAACACCGGGGAGCTGTTTTTT. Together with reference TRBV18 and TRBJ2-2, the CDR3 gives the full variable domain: NAGVMQNPRHLVRRRGQEARLRCSPMKGHSHVYWYRQLPEEGLKFMVYLQKENIIDESGMPKERFSAEFPKEGPSILRIQQVVRGDSAAYFCASSPPTGGNTGELFFGEGSRLTVL.

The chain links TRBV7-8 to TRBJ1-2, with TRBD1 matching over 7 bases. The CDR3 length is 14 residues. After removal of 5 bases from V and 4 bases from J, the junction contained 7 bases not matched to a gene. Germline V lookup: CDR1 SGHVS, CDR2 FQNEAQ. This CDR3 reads CASSPGTDLYGYTF. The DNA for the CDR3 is TGTGCCAGCAGCCCCGGGACAGACCTCTATGGCTACACCTTC.

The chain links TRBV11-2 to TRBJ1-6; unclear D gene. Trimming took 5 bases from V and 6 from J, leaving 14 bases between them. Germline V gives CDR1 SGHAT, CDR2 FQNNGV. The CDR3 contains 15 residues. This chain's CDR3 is CASSPTRMGNSPLHF. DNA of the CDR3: TGTGCCAGCAGCCCAACTAGGATGGGTAATTCACCCCTCCACTTT.

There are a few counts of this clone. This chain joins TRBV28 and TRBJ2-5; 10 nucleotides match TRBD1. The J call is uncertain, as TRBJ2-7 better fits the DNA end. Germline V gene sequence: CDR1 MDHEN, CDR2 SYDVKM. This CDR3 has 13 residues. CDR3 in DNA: TGTGCCAGCAGTGGGACAGGGGACTACGAGCAGTACTTC. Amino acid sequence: CASSGTGDYEQYF.

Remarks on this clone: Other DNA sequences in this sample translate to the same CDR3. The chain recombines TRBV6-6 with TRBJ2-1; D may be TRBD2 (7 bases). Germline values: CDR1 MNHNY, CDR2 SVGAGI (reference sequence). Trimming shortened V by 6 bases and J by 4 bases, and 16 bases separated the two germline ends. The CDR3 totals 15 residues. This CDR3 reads CASSLPGGLYNEQFF. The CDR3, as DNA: TGTGCCAGCAGCCTCCCCGGGGGGCTATACAATGAGCAGTTCTTC.

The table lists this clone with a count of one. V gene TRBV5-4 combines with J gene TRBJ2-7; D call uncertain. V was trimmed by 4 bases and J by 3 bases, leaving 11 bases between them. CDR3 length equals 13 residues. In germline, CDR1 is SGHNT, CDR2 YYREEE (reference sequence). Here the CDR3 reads CASSPRTGYEQYF. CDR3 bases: TGTGCCAGCAGCCCACGTACGGGCTACGAGCAGTACTTC.

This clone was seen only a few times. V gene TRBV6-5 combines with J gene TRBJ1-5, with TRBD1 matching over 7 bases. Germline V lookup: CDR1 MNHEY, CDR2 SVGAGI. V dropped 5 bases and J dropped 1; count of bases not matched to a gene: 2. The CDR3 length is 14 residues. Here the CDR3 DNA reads TGTGCCAGCAGTCCGGGACAGAGCAATCAGCCCCAGCATTTT. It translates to CASSPGQSNQPQHF.

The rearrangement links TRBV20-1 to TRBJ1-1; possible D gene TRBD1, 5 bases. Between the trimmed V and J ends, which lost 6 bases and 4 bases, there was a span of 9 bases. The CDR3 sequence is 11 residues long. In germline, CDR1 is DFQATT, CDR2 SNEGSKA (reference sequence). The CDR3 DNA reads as TGCAGTGCAATACAGGTCACTGAAGCTTTCTTT. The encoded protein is CSAIQVTEAFF.